The 3 T cell receptor beta chains below come from one sample, sequenced in a study of cytomegalovirus exposure and HLA in healthy donors. With 60 Vbeta and 13 Jbeta primers, the PCR was carried out. Some clones are missing from TCRdb's copy, which holds only in-frame ones; the method was immunoSEQ multiplex PCR. Of around 170,000 clones in the sample, roughly 80% are singletons; the top ten hold about 5.7%. The sequencing sample was made of PBMCs. The receptor source for this set is a man between 40 and 49 years old in good health and CMV-seropositive.

The V and J genes are TRBV27 and TRBJ1-2, with TRBD1 as a possible D gene (6 bases). The CDR3 totals 13 residues. Trimming stripped 6 bases from V and 4 bases from J, with 12 bases between. CDR1 MNHEY and CDR2 SMNVEV come from the germline V gene (reference sequence). The CDR3 sequence: CASSKDRVYGYTF. DNA for the CDR3: TGTGCCAGCAGCAAGGACAGAGTCTATGGCTACACCTTC.

This chain uses TRBV5-4 with TRBJ2-1; 8 nucleotides match TRBD2. V shed 6 bases, J shed 5 bases, and the junction held 13 bases outside the gene matches. In germline, CDR1 is SGHNT, CDR2 YYREEE (reference sequence). The length of the CDR3 is 16 residues. The CDR3 region has the DNA TGTGCCAGCACCCGGCCTCCACTAGCGGACAACAATGAGCAGTTCTTC. Residues: CASTRPPLADNNEQFF.

V and J are TRBV6-4 and TRBJ2-1, with a possible D match to TRBD1 (6 bases). The germline V gene encodes CDR1 MRHNA and CDR2 SNTAGT. The CDR3 has 16 amino acids. The germline V and J ends were trimmed by 8 bases and 4 bases, with 21 bases remaining between them. The CDR3 bases are TGTGCCAGCCGCAACTATCCCGGGACACCTTACAATGAGCAGTTCTTC. Amino acids: CASRNYPGTPYNEQFF.